This T cell receptor beta chain is drawn from a study of shared T cell receptors in the human thymus. The data were produced by immunoSEQ multiplex PCR, yet TCRdb's version contains in-frame clones alone and is incomplete. Of some 760,000 clones listed, approximately 83% are singletons. The CDR3 is made up of 14 amino acids. Trimming stripped 8 bases from V and 2 bases from J, with 14 bases between. Germline V gene sequence: CDR1 SNHLY, CDR2 FYNNEI. This sample also appeared in a second study, on human thymus T cells. According to that study: In corrective heart surgery, resections were taken, and these provided the thymus tissue. Thymic and blood repertoires showed apparently biased V and J gene usage. Highly overlapping thymic repertoires in unrelated individuals were reported by related research.

The TCR comes from a girl less than two years old with a congenital heart defect. The rearrangement joins TRBV2 to TRBJ2-3, with D possibly TRBD2 on 5 matching bases. The sample was thymocytes. CDR3 nucleotide sequence: TGTGCCAGCGCCTCCGGACGGGACACAGATACGCAGTATTTT. Protein sequence: CASASGRDTDTQYF. The full variable domain, in which reference TRBV2 and TRBJ2-3 provide the parts outside the CDR3, is EPEVTQTPSHQVTQMGQEVILRCVPISNHLYFYWYRQILGQKVEFLVSFYNNEISEKSEIFDDQFSVERPDGSNFTLKIRSTKLEDSAMYFCASASGRDTDTQYFGPGTRLTVL.